Reported below is one T cell receptor beta chain. The antigen remains undetermined. This sample is drawn from a study of CD8+CD57+ T cells in acquired aplastic anemia. Study overall: Sorted CD4+ and CD8+ cells gave a mean 3.2 ug DNA, range about 0.17 to 27.4 ug. Sequencing produced an average of roughly 11 million reads per healthy donor for CD4+ cells. Study results and limitations: The CD8+ Simpson's diversity of patients and controls was not significantly different.

Profiles of TCR beta VDJ and CDR3 were generated from a genomic DNA template. TCRdb passed the reads through MiXCR, listing each CDR3 protein once. The data hold about 170,000 distinct CDR3 sequences, with about three fifths observed a single time. The germline V and J ends were trimmed by 6 bases and 1 base, with 12 bases remaining between them. This CDR3 region has 14 residues. The V and J genes are TRBV12-3 or TRBV12-4 and TRBJ1-1; D might be TRBD1 (6 bases). The clonotype was recovered from a human donor in good health. The specimen was sorted CD4+, CD8+, or CD8+CD57+ T cells (not recorded which) from PBMCs. CDR3: CASRYKGGNTEAFF. The CDR3 DNA is TGTGCCAGCAGATATAAGGGGGGGAACACTGAAGCTTTCTTT.